This T cell receptor beta chain came from a study of Ad26.COV2.S vaccination and SARS-CoV-2 variants. The repertoire was sequenced with immunoSEQ multiplex PCR; TCRdb's copy has only in-frame clones and lacks some. Of approximately 460,000 clones in the sample, around 89% were seen once. Treatment specified: over 15 received Ad26.COV2.S at low or high dose, single or two shots; roughly five received placebo; per-sample allocation not given. Sampling happened 63 days after the first vaccine or placebo injection. The clonotype comes from a person between 18 and 65 years old who received the Ad26.COV2.S COVID-19 vaccine or a placebo. The specimen was peripheral blood, collected in a trial of Ad26.COV2.S vaccine versus placebo.

The CDR3 DNA reads TGCGCCAGCAGCCAAGACTTAGGGCCGGAGACCCAGTACTTC. Translation: CASSQDLGPETQYF. The chain links TRBV4-3 to TRBJ2-5; no firm D call. V gave up 0 bases and J gave up 5 bases, with 10 bases separating them. Germline values: CDR1 LGHNA, CDR2 YSLEER. CDR3 length: 14 residues.